The clone carrying this T cell receptor (beta chain) was found a few times. The antigen is not known. Germline lookup yields CDR1 LGHDT and CDR2 YNNKEL (reference sequence). The CDR3 totals 15 residues. After removal of 1 base from V and 6 bases from J, the junction contained 6 bases not matched to a gene. Using RNA transcripts as the source, TCR beta CDR3 regions were amplified. Primed by the HTBI set, a first-round RT-PCR was run on the TCR CDR3. TCRdb re-called the multiplex PCR reads with MiXCR, one entry per CDR3 protein. Here the sample spans about 610,000 distinct CDR3 sequences, roughly 14% being singletons. The sample belongs to a study of T cells in Graves' hyperthyroidism and ophthalmopathy. Overall study results and limits: Blood also contained most expanded thyroid clonotypes above 0.001.

Diagnostic assessment was based on clinical symptoms, serum thyroxine and TRAb, thyroid ultrasound and orbital computed tomography. Cells are PBMCs isolated from roughly 9.3 ml of fresh blood. The chain links TRBV3-1 to TRBJ2-7, with 10 bases matching TRBD2. Sequencing used blood. This clonotype originated in a woman in her thirties or forties with Graves' ophthalmopathy. CDR3 residues: CASSQAGTSVPEQYF. CDR3 bases: TGTGCCAGCAGCCAAGCCGGGACTAGCGTCCCCGAGCAGTACTTC.